The 2 T cell receptor beta chains in this list originate from one sample, sequenced in a study of cytomegalovirus exposure and HLA in healthy donors. PCR was performed using 60 Vbeta and 13 Jbeta primers. Using immunoSEQ multiplex PCR, the repertoire was profiled, and TCRdb retains in-frame clones only, with some absent. Of around 50,000 clones in the sample, around three fifths were seen once. The material sequenced was PBMCs. All receptors come from a human donor in good health.

The chain employs TRBV6-5 and TRBJ2-7; perhaps TRBD1 as D (6 bases). V lost 6 bases and J 5 bases, leaving 14 bases between the germline ends. The CDR3 runs 13 residues. Germline lookup yields CDR1 MNHEY and CDR2 SVGAGI. The CDR3 region is CASRAPTGHEQYF. The CDR3 bases are TGTGCCAGCAGGGCCCCGACAGGCCACGAGCAGTACTTC.

V gene TRBV27 combines with J gene TRBJ2-5; TRBD1 matches at 9 bases. Matching the DNA end better, TRBJ2-7 makes the J call doubtful. The CDR3 length is 15 residues. Germline V lookup: CDR1 MNHEY, CDR2 SMNVEV (reference sequence). The CDR3 nucleotides are TGTGCCAGCAGTAAAGCCGGGACAGGGTCCTACGAGCAGTACTTC. This translates into CASSKAGTGSYEQYF.